This is a list of T cell receptor beta chains from one sample in a study of blood T cell repertoires in COVID-19. Sequencing used immunoSEQ multiplex PCR; TCRdb keeps in-frame clones, though not all of them. Among hundreds of thousands of clones, about 87% were seen once, and the ten largest hold 1.6%. The sequenced material came from PBMCs or T cells enriched from blood (not recorded which). These receptors were taken from a woman between 50 and 59 years old who had recovered from COVID-19. Each CDR3 is given with its conserved first and last residue. D genes are given only for firm matches. For some rows the clone size is stated as once, few or many, or as a class when expanded; others skip it.

v_gene: TRBV4-3; d_gene: NA; j_gene: TRBJ2-1; abundance: NA; CDR3aa: CASSQEGQLRDNEQFF; CDR3nt: TGCGCCAGCAGCCAAGAGGGACAATTAAGGGACAATGAGCAGTTCTTC
v_gene: TRBV7-8; d_gene: TRBD2; j_gene: TRBJ2-7; abundance: once; CDR3aa: CASSSSGGRRPSGDSYEQYF; CDR3nt: TGTGCCAGCAGCTCATCGGGAGGTAGACGTCCTAGCGGTGACTCCTACGAGCAGTACTTC
v_gene: TRBV5-4; d_gene: TRBD2; j_gene: TRBJ2-3; abundance: NA; CDR3aa: CASGTSGSAVVSTDTQYF; CDR3nt: TGTGCCAGCGGGACTAGCGGGAGCGCAGTTGTTAGCACAGATACGCAGTATTTT
v_gene: TRBV20-1; d_gene: NA; j_gene: TRBJ1-5; abundance: once; CDR3aa: CSASRGHGNQPQHF; CDR3nt: TGCAGTGCTAGTCGAGGGCATGGCAATCAGCCCCAGCATTTT
v_gene: TRBV29-1; d_gene: TRBD1; j_gene: TRBJ2-7; abundance: NA; CDR3aa: CSVRTGLGEQYF; CDR3nt: TGCAGCGTTCGGACAGGGTTGGGGGAGCAGTACTTC
v_gene: TRBV4-3; d_gene: NA; j_gene: TRBJ1-1; abundance: NA; CDR3aa: CASSQGWQGITEAFF; CDR3nt: TGCGCCAGCAGCCAAGGATGGCAGGGGATCACTGAAGCTTTCTTT
v_gene: TRBV4-3; d_gene: TRBD1; j_gene: TRBJ1-6; abundance: NA; CDR3aa: CASSQGQGAAYNSPLHF; CDR3nt: TGCGCCAGCAGCCAAGGACAGGGGGCCGCCTATAATTCACCCCTCCACTTT
v_gene: TRBV9; d_gene: NA; j_gene: TRBJ2-1; abundance: NA; CDR3aa: CASSVTSQGEQFF; CDR3nt: TGTGCCAGCAGCGTAACGTCCCAGGGTGAGCAGTTCTTC
v_gene: TRBV6-1; d_gene: NA; j_gene: TRBJ2-7; abundance: NA; CDR3aa: CASSDGAARQYF; CDR3nt: TGTGCCAGCAGTGATGGGGCCGCAAGGCAGTACTTC
v_gene: TRBV10-3; d_gene: TRBD1; j_gene: TRBJ1-3; abundance: NA; CDR3aa: CATSTGTGGTGNTIYF; CDR3nt: TGTGCCACCTCAACCGGGACAGGGGGCACTGGAAACACCATATATTTT
v_gene: TRBV5-6; d_gene: TRBD2; j_gene: TRBJ2-1; abundance: few; CDR3aa: CASSFRVSGRAGGEQFF; CDR3nt: TGTGCCAGCAGCTTTCGCGTTAGCGGGAGGGCCGGTGGTGAGCAGTTCTTC
v_gene: TRBV29-1; d_gene: TRBD1; j_gene: TRBJ1-1; abundance: few; CDR3aa: CSVHPRGPMDTEAFF; CDR3nt: TGCAGCGTTCATCCTAGGGGGCCTATGGACACTGAAGCTTTCTTT
v_gene: TRBV2; d_gene: TRBD2; j_gene: TRBJ2-3; abundance: NA; CDR3aa: CASSRGLAGVGDTQYF; CDR3nt: TGTGCCAGCAGCCGGGGACTAGCGGGAGTAGGAGATACGCAGTATTTT
v_gene: TRBV28; d_gene: NA; j_gene: TRBJ2-3; abundance: NA; CDR3aa: CANRASGTDTQYF; CDR3nt: TGTGCCAACCGGGCTAGCGGCACAGATACGCAGTATTTT
v_gene: TRBV6-6; d_gene: TRBD1; j_gene: TRBJ2-7; abundance: NA; CDR3aa: CASRGLTGGLGEQYF; CDR3nt: TGTGCCAGCAGGGGGTTGACAGGGGGCTTGGGCGAGCAGTACTTC
v_gene: TRBV3-1/TRBV3-2; d_gene: NA; j_gene: TRBJ2-1; abundance: few; CDR3aa: CASSHSGLDNEQFF; CDR3nt: TGTGCCAGCAGCCATTCGGGACTCGACAATGAGCAGTTCTTC
v_gene: TRBV5-5; d_gene: NA; j_gene: TRBJ1-1; abundance: NA; CDR3aa: CASSSWGGDRNTEAFF; CDR3nt: TGTGCCAGCAGCTCGTGGGGGGGTGACAGGAACACTGAAGCTTTCTTT
v_gene: TRBV7-2; d_gene: NA; j_gene: TRBJ2-3; abundance: once; CDR3aa: CASSLDGIIVTQYF; CDR3nt: TGTGCCAGCAGCTTAGACGGGATAATTGTTACGCAGTATTTT
v_gene: TRBV19; d_gene: NA; j_gene: TRBJ1-6; abundance: NA; CDR3aa: CASSGYGNSPLHF; CDR3nt: TGTGCCAGTAGCGGTTACGGTAATTCACCCCTCCACTTT
v_gene: TRBV6-5; d_gene: NA; j_gene: TRBJ1-1; abundance: NA; CDR3aa: CASSYSAGPLNTEAFF; CDR3nt: TGTGCCAGCAGTTACTCCGCGGGACCCCTGAACACTGAAGCTTTCTTT
v_gene: TRBV28; d_gene: NA; j_gene: TRBJ1-3; abundance: NA; CDR3aa: CASSLGNTIYF; CDR3nt: TGTGCCAGCAGTTTGGGCAACACCATATATTTT
v_gene: TRBV9; d_gene: NA; j_gene: TRBJ2-3; abundance: NA; CDR3aa: CASSLFGVRGDTQYF; CDR3nt: TGTGCCAGCAGCCTATTCGGGGTTCGCGGAGATACGCAGTATTTT
v_gene: TRBV5-5; d_gene: TRBD1; j_gene: TRBJ1-6; abundance: NA; CDR3aa: CASSLATRGQRNSPLHF; CDR3nt: TGTGCCAGCAGCTTGGCTACGAGGGGGCAACGAAATTCACCCCTCCACTTT
v_gene: TRBV11-3; d_gene: NA; j_gene: TRBJ2-3; abundance: once; CDR3aa: CASSLGGGTDTQYF; CDR3nt: TGTGCCAGCAGCTTAGGGGGAGGCACAGATACGCAGTATTTT
v_gene: TRBV28; d_gene: TRBD2; j_gene: TRBJ2-1; abundance: NA; CDR3aa: CASSFLSGTNNEQFF; CDR3nt: TGTGCCAGCAGTTTCCTCAGCGGGACCAATAATGAGCAGTTCTTC
v_gene: TRBV2; d_gene: TRBD2; j_gene: TRBJ2-1; abundance: once; CDR3aa: CASTKGQTSGNNEQFF; CDR3nt: TGTGCCAGCACTAAGGGACAGACTAGCGGTAACAATGAGCAGTTCTTC
v_gene: TRBV4-1; d_gene: NA; j_gene: TRBJ2-6; abundance: NA; CDR3aa: CASSRSWRNSGANVLTF; CDR3nt: TGCGCCAGCAGCCGAAGCTGGAGGAACTCTGGGGCCAACGTCCTGACTTTC
v_gene: TRBV3-1/TRBV3-2; d_gene: TRBD1; j_gene: TRBJ1-2; abundance: NA; CDR3aa: CASSYGTGARGYTF; CDR3nt: TGTGCCAGTAGCTACGGGACAGGGGCTAGGGGCTACACCTTC
v_gene: TRBV2; d_gene: TRBD1; j_gene: TRBJ2-3; abundance: few; CDR3aa: CASSGRGRDTQYF; CDR3nt: TGTGCCAGCAGTGGCAGGGGGCGAGATACGCAGTATTTT
v_gene: TRBV7-2; d_gene: NA; j_gene: TRBJ2-2; abundance: once; CDR3aa: CASSVQGTKVAGELFF; CDR3nt: TGTGCCAGCAGCGTTCAGGGTACTAAAGTAGCCGGGGAGCTGTTTTTT
v_gene: TRBV5-1; d_gene: TRBD1; j_gene: TRBJ1-3; abundance: NA; CDR3aa: CASSSTGDSGNTIYF; CDR3nt: TGCGCCAGCAGCTCCACAGGGGACTCTGGAAACACCATATATTTT
v_gene: TRBV9; d_gene: NA; j_gene: TRBJ1-6; abundance: NA; CDR3aa: CASTEGSYNSPLHF; CDR3nt: TGTGCCAGCACTGAGGGCTCCTATAATTCACCCCTCCACTTT
v_gene: TRBV6-5; d_gene: TRBD1; j_gene: TRBJ1-2; abundance: NA; CDR3aa: CASRARGPGNYGYTF; CDR3nt: TGTGCCAGCAGAGCCAGGGGGCCCGGTAACTATGGCTACACCTTC
v_gene: TRBV27; d_gene: TRBD1; j_gene: TRBJ1-5; abundance: NA; CDR3aa: CASSATRGTGGYNQPQHF; CDR3nt: TGTGCCAGCAGTGCTACCCGCGGGACAGGGGGATACAATCAGCCCCAGCATTTT
v_gene: TRBV19; d_gene: TRBD2; j_gene: TRBJ2-7; abundance: NA; CDR3aa: CASRPGLGYEQYF; CDR3nt: TGTGCCAGTAGGCCGGGACTAGGCTACGAGCAGTACTTC
v_gene: TRBV3-1/TRBV3-2; d_gene: TRBD1; j_gene: TRBJ1-3; abundance: few; CDR3aa: CASSQGTGGNTIYF; CDR3nt: TGTGCCAGCAGCCAAGGGACAGGGGGAAACACCATATATTTT
v_gene: TRBV30; d_gene: NA; j_gene: TRBJ1-1; abundance: NA; CDR3aa: CAWSVRSVRGNTEAFF; CDR3nt: TGTGCCTGGAGTGTACGGTCGGTCAGGGGGAACACTGAAGCTTTCTTT
v_gene: TRBV3-1/TRBV3-2; d_gene: NA; j_gene: TRBJ2-3; abundance: NA; CDR3aa: CASSTGYTDTQYF; CDR3nt: TGTGCCAGCAGCACGGGGTATACAGATACGCAGTATTTT
v_gene: TRBV9; d_gene: TRBD2; j_gene: TRBJ2-1; abundance: NA; CDR3aa: CASSEGLAGEQFF; CDR3nt: TGTGCCAGCAGCGAGGGACTAGCGGGAGAGCAGTTCTTC
v_gene: TRBV7-2; d_gene: NA; j_gene: TRBJ2-7; abundance: NA; CDR3aa: CASSSQGFEQYF; CDR3nt: TGTGCCAGCAGCTCGCAGGGTTTCGAGCAGTACTTC
v_gene: TRBV3-1/TRBV3-2; d_gene: TRBD2; j_gene: TRBJ2-7; abundance: NA; CDR3aa: CASSQAAGAYEQYF; CDR3nt: TGTGCCAGCAGCCAGGCGGCGGGAGCATACGAGCAGTACTTC
v_gene: TRBV5-1; d_gene: TRBD2; j_gene: TRBJ2-2; abundance: NA; CDR3aa: CASSLDILAGVGTGELFF; CDR3nt: TGCGCCAGCAGCTTGGACATACTAGCGGGAGTCGGCACCGGGGAGCTGTTTTTT
v_gene: TRBV29-1; d_gene: NA; j_gene: TRBJ2-7; abundance: NA; CDR3aa: CSVDGVGSYEQYF; CDR3nt: TGCAGCGTGGATGGAGTAGGTTCCTACGAGCAGTACTTC
v_gene: TRBV19; d_gene: NA; j_gene: TRBJ1-5; abundance: NA; CDR3aa: CASSSPAGSGGNQPQHF; CDR3nt: TGTGCCAGTAGTAGTCCCGCGGGGAGCGGGGGCAATCAGCCCCAGCATTTT
v_gene: TRBV18; d_gene: NA; j_gene: TRBJ2-1; abundance: NA; CDR3aa: CASSPGTAYNEQFF; CDR3nt: TGTGCCAGCTCACCAGGGACTGCCTACAATGAGCAGTTCTTC
v_gene: TRBV12-3/TRBV12-4; d_gene: NA; j_gene: TRBJ2-5; abundance: NA; CDR3aa: CASSSSGQETQYF; CDR3nt: TGTGCCAGCAGTAGTAGCGGACAAGAGACCCAGTACTTC
v_gene: TRBV29-1; d_gene: NA; j_gene: TRBJ2-3; abundance: once; CDR3aa: CSVDRDITSTDTQYF; CDR3nt: TGCAGCGTTGATAGGGACATAACAAGCACAGATACGCAGTATTTT
v_gene: TRBV29-1; d_gene: TRBD2; j_gene: TRBJ2-3; abundance: NA; CDR3aa: CSVGLAVASTDTQYF; CDR3nt: TGCAGCGTTGGACTAGCGGTCGCTAGCACAGATACGCAGTATTTT
v_gene: TRBV7-6; d_gene: TRBD2; j_gene: TRBJ2-7; abundance: NA; CDR3aa: CASRPGTSGRLSYEQYF; CDR3nt: TGTGCCAGCAGACCCGGGACTAGCGGGAGGTTATCCTACGAGCAGTACTTC
v_gene: TRBV7-8; d_gene: NA; j_gene: TRBJ2-1; abundance: NA; CDR3aa: CASSTRELNEQFF; CDR3nt: TGTGCCAGCAGCACCCGGGAGCTCAATGAGCAGTTCTTC
v_gene: TRBV5-1; d_gene: TRBD2; j_gene: TRBJ2-3; abundance: NA; CDR3aa: CASSPTHSGSPFTDTQYF; CDR3nt: TGCGCCAGCAGCCCGACACATAGCGGGAGTCCCTTCACAGATACGCAGTATTTT
v_gene: TRBV24-1; d_gene: TRBD1; j_gene: TRBJ1-1; abundance: NA; CDR3aa: CATSDPRTGEAFF; CDR3nt: TGTGCCACCAGTGATCCTCGGACAGGGGAAGCTTTCTTT
v_gene: TRBV19; d_gene: TRBD2; j_gene: TRBJ2-1; abundance: once; CDR3aa: CASDGTSGMLYEQFF; CDR3nt: TGTGCCAGTGACGGGACTAGCGGGATGCTGTATGAGCAGTTCTTC
v_gene: TRBV7-3; d_gene: TRBD2; j_gene: TRBJ2-3; abundance: NA; CDR3aa: CASSTTGLAGDTQYF; CDR3nt: TGTGCCAGCAGCACAACGGGACTAGCGGGAGATACGCAGTATTTT
v_gene: TRBV5-6; d_gene: NA; j_gene: TRBJ1-6; abundance: NA; CDR3aa: CASSLERNNSPLHF; CDR3nt: TGTGCCAGCAGCTTGGAGCGGAATAATTCACCCCTCCACTTT
v_gene: TRBV28; d_gene: TRBD1; j_gene: TRBJ1-3; abundance: NA; CDR3aa: CASSLYRGGGNTIYF; CDR3nt: TGTGCCAGCAGTTTATACAGGGGCGGTGGAAACACCATATATTTT
v_gene: TRBV3-1/TRBV3-2; d_gene: TRBD2; j_gene: TRBJ2-7; abundance: NA; CDR3aa: CASSPYLTSGSYEQYF; CDR3nt: TGTGCCAGCAGCCCATACTTGACTAGCGGCTCCTACGAGCAGTACTTC